Below are 14 T cell receptor beta chains sequenced from a single sample in a study of T cell repertoires in cytomegalovirus infection. MiXCR was run by TCRdb on the reads, yielding one entry per CDR3 protein. The table lists 200,000 to 250,000 distinct CDR3 sequences, around an eighth of them singletons. Sequencing used PBMCs. The receptors derive from a human donor in good health (CMV status not recorded). Some clones in this sample may be carry-over from other donors' samples.

The CDR3 is CASSFGQSYTF. DNA of the CDR3: TGTGCCAGCAGCTTCGGACAGAGCTACACCTTC. The rearrangement uses TRBV7-9 and TRBJ1-2, with D tentatively TRBD1 (6 bases). The CDR3 runs 11 residues. Trimming stripped 3 bases from V and 9 bases from J, with 8 bases between. Germline V gene lookup returns CDR1 SEHNR and CDR2 FQNEAQ (reference sequence).

This clonotype was observed a few times. The V and J genes are TRBV19 and TRBJ2-7, with unresolved D. V shed 5 bases and J shed 3 bases, with 8 bases lying between them. The germline V gene has CDR1 LNHDA and CDR2 SQIVND (reference sequence). This CDR3 is 12 amino acids long. The CDR3 loop is CASSSQDYEQYF. DNA of the CDR3: TGTGCCAGTAGTTCCCAGGACTACGAGCAGTACTTC.

This clonotype was counted many times. This chain uses TRBV7-2 with TRBJ1-5; D is perhaps TRBD1 (6 bases). Germline V lookup: CDR1 SGHTA, CDR2 FQGNSA. This CDR3 is 15 amino acids long. V lost 6 bases, J lost 11 bases, and 23 bases lay in between. CDR3 region: CASRPGLSGGESQHF. CDR3 in DNA: TGTGCCAGCAGACCGGGGCTGTCCGGGGGCGAGTCCCAGCATTTT.

The chain recombines TRBV5-4 with TRBJ2-5; D assignment may be TRBD1 or TRBD2 (5 bases each). Per germline, CDR1 SGHNT and CDR2 YYREEE (reference sequence). This CDR3 region has 13 residues. Trimming shortened V by 4 bases and J by 1 base, and 8 bases separated the two germline ends. For the CDR3, the DNA is TGTGCCAGCAGCGGGGACGCCCAAGAGACCCAGTACTTC. Protein sequence: CASSGDAQETQYF.

The J gene is TRBJ2-5, the V gene TRBV3-1; 12 bases map to TRBD1. After removal of 6 bases from V and 4 bases from J, the junction contained 9 bases not matched to a gene. Germline V lookup: CDR1 LGHDT, CDR2 YNNKEL (reference sequence). There are 16 residues in the CDR3. CDR3: CASRRPGQGAGETQYF. As DNA, the CDR3 is TGTGCCAGCAGGCGTCCGGGACAGGGGGCTGGAGAGACCCAGTACTTC.

The table lists this clonotype with a few counts. The chain has TRBV20-1 and TRBJ2-3, with a weak D call TRBD2 (7 bases). The germline CDR1 and CDR2 sequences are DFQATT and SNEGSKA (reference sequence). Trimming stripped 4 bases from V and 6 bases from J, with 20 bases between. The CDR3 sequence is 15 residues long. In DNA, the CDR3 is TGCAGTGCTATCTTAGGGGGAGGGTCTGGGGATACGCAGTATTTT. It is translated as CSAILGGGSGDTQYF.

The chain couples TRBV9 to TRBJ2-1; 7 nucleotides align to TRBD2. The CDR3 loop spans 19 amino acids. CDR1 is SGDLS and CDR2 is YYNGEE in the germline V gene. V lost 0 bases and J lost 3; bases outside the gene matches: 15. The CDR3 reads CASSVAGGGAVSGYNEQFF. CDR3 bases: TGTGCCAGCAGCGTAGCGGGGGGAGGAGCGGTTAGCGGCTACAATGAGCAGTTCTTC.

This clonotype has ten or more counts. The V and J genes are TRBV14 and TRBJ1-4, with no clear D. This CDR3 has 17 residues. CDR1 is SGHDN, CDR2 FVKESK, per germline. The germline V and J ends were trimmed by 1 base and 8 bases, with 20 bases remaining between them. The CDR3 region is CASSQVRSNQALEKLFF. The CDR3 nucleotides are TGTGCCAGCAGCCAAGTTCGGTCAAACCAAGCCTTAGAAAAACTGTTTTTT.

This clonotype was counted at least ten times. The chain is built from TRBV12-3 or TRBV12-4 and TRBJ2-1; 8 bases match TRBD2. Trimming at V came to 3 bases and at J to 3 bases, leaving 7 bases not matched to a gene. The CDR3 extends over 16 amino acids. The CDR3 nucleotides read TGTGCCAGCAGTTTCCCCAGCGGGGGAATCTACAATGAGCAGTTCTTC. Translating gives CASSFPSGGIYNEQFF.

This clonotype was seen ten or more times. This chain connects TRBV7-2 to TRBJ1-1; the match to TRBD1 covers 11 bases. The V gene end was trimmed by 5 bases and the J gene end by 10 bases; junction bases not matched to a gene: 12. Germline CDR1 SGHTA, CDR2 FQGNSA. The CDR3 sequence is 15 residues long. The CDR3 coding sequence is TGTGCCAGCAGCCCCGGACAGGGGGCCGGATTGGGAGCTTTCTTT. The encoded protein is CASSPGQGAGLGAFF.

V usage is TRBV11-3 and J usage is TRBJ2-5, with 8 bases that match TRBD2. From germline, CDR1 is SGHNT and CDR2 YENEEA. The CDR3 covers 15 residues. With 6 bases clipped from V and 2 bases from J, the junction kept 8 bases outside the gene matches. The CDR3 region has the DNA TGTGCCAGCAGTCTCGGGGGGGAGACTCAAGAGACCCAGTACTTC. This encodes CASSLGGETQETQYF.

This clonotype was counted only a few times. V and J are TRBV6-5 and TRBJ2-3; D ambiguous. Germline loops: CDR1 MNHEY, CDR2 SVGAGI. Between the trimmed V and J ends, which lost 7 bases and 0 bases, there was a span of 8 bases. The CDR3 covers 13 residues. The CDR3 DNA reads as TGTGCCAGCACCTACCCCAGCACAGATACGCAGTATTTT. Translated, it gives CASTYPSTDTQYF.

This clonotype was counted between two and nine times. The genes are TRBV20-1 and TRBJ2-7, with 10 nucleotides matching TRBD2. V lost 6 bases, J lost 3 bases, and 14 bases stayed unmatched. The length of the CDR3 is 16 residues. The V gene's germline CDR1 is DFQATT and CDR2 SNEGSKA (reference sequence). The CDR3 sequence is CSARQPSSGSFYEQYF. Here the CDR3 DNA reads TGCAGTGCCAGACAGCCCTCTAGCGGGAGTTTCTACGAGCAGTACTTC.

This clonotype was counted many times. The gene calls are TRBV7-6 and TRBJ2-2, with D possibly being TRBD2 (5 bases). The CDR3 has 15 amino acids. Germline CDR1 SGHVS, CDR2 FNYEAQ. The V end lost 4 bases, the J end lost 0 bases, and 9 bases lay between the germline ends. The DNA for the CDR3 is TGTGCCAGCAGCTCCGTGAGGGCGAACACCGGGGAGCTGTTTTTT. Amino acid sequence: CASSSVRANTGELFF. Supplemented by reference TRBV7-6 and TRBJ2-2, the full variable domain reads GAGVSQSPRYKVTKRGQDVALRCDPISGHVSLYWYRQALGQGPEFLTYFNYEAQQDKSGLPNDRFSAERPEGSISTLTIQRTEQRDSAMYRCASSSVRANTGELFFGEGSRLTVL.